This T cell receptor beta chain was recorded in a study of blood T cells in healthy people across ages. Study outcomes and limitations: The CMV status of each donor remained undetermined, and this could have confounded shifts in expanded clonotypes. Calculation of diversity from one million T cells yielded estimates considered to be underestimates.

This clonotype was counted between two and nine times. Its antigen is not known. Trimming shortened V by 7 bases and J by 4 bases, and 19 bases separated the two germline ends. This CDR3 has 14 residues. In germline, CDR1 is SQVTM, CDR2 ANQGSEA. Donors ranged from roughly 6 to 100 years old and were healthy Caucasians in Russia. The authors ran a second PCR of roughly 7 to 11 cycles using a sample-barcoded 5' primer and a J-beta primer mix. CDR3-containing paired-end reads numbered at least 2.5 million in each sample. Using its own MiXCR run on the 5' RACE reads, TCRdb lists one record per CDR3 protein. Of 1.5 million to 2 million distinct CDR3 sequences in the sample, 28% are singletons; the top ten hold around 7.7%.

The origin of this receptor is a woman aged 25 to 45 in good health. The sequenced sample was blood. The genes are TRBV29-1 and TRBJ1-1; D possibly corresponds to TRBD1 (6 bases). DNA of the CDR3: TGCAGCGCCTCCCTCGGGGGGCTCGGCACTGAAGCTTTCTTT. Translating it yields CSASLGGLGTEAFF.